This note documents a single T cell receptor beta chain sequence. As yet, its antigen is unknown. The CDR3 spans 14 residues. Germline CDR1 reads MNHEY; CDR2 reads SMNVEV (reference sequence). V lost 2 bases to trimming and J lost 3 bases; unmatched junction nucleotides: 4. Profiling relied on immunoSEQ multiplex PCR, and the TCRdb table lists in-frame clones only, not all of them. Altogether 55,000 to 80,000 clones are present, more than 85% being singletons, with the ten largest covering about 1.7%. The sample originates from a study of graft-versus-host responses after intestinal transplantation. Study summary: Each transplant was multivisceral, liver-intestinal, or isolated intestinal. The whole recipient group had anti-thymocyte globulin induction followed by tacrolimus and steroids for two to three years. Study-wide results and limits: Peak levels of circulating GvH clones tracked with early post-transplant HvG declines. GvH clonotypes were identified within recipient marrow, with a subset emerging first in ileum or blood.

This specimen was unstimulated CD8+ T cells sorted from spleen or lymph node cells, taken before transplant. This clonotype was sampled from a human donor who was the organ donor for an intestinal transplant. V is TRBV27 and J is TRBJ2-7, with 7 bases aligning to TRBD1. The CDR3 region has the DNA TGTGCCAGCAGTTTAAGAGGGGGCGTCTACGAGCAGTACTTC. It codes for CASSLRGGVYEQYF.